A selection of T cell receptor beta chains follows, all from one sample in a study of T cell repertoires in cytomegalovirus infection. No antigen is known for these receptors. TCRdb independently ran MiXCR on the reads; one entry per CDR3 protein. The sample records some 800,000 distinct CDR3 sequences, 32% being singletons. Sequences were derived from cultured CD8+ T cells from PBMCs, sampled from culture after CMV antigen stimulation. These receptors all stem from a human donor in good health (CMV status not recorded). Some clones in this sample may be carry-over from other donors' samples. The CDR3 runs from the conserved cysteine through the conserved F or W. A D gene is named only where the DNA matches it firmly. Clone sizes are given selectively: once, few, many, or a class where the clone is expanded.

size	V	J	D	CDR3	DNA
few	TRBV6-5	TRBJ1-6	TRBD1	CASSYSGPGGTSPLHF	TGTGCCAGCAGTTACTCGGGGCCAGGGGGGACTTCACCCCTCCACTTT
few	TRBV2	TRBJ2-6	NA	CASSGDLDEGLSGANVLTF	TGTGCCAGCAGTGGGGACTTAGACGAGGGGCTCTCTGGGGCCAACGTCCTGACTTTC
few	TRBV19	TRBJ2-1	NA	CASSIGQNNEQFF	TGTGCCAGTAGTATTGGACAGAACAATGAGCAGTTCTTC
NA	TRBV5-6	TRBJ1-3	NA	CASSFAQLTGNTIYF	TGTGCCAGCAGCTTCGCCCAGCTAACTGGAAACACCATATATTTT
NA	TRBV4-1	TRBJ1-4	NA	CASSLRKEEREKLFF	TGCGCCAGCAGCCTTAGGAAGGAGGAGAGGGAAAAACTGTTTTTT
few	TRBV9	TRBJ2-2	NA	CASSVGRYTGELFF	TGTGCCAGCAGCGTAGGGCGGTACACCGGGGAGCTGTTTTTT
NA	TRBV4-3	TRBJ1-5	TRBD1	CASSQDWTGRNQPQHF	TGCGCCAGCAGCCAAGATTGGACAGGGCGCAATCAGCCCCAGCATTTT
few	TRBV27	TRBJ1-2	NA	CASSLSVRGNGYTF	TGTGCCAGCAGTTTATCGGTCAGGGGTAATGGCTACACCTTC
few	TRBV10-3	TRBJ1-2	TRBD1	CATKVGLGAVGDRAGYTF	TGTGCGACCAAGGTCGGCCTGGGAGCGGTGGGGGACAGGGCTGGCTACACCTTC
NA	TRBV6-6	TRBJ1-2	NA	CASRKQGSPPPYGYTF	TGTGCCAGCAGGAAACAAGGATCTCCACCCCCCTATGGCTACACCTTC
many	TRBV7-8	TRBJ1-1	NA	CASSLETGRMNTEAFF	TGTGCCAGCAGCTTAGAGACAGGTCGAATGAACACTGAAGCTTTCTTT
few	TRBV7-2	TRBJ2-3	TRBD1	CASSLELGTGNKAADTQYF	TGTGCCAGCAGCTTAGAACTAGGGACAGGGAATAAGGCAGCAGATACGCAGTATTTT
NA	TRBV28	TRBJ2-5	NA	CASSSRRSWGEQETQYF	TGTGCCAGCAGTTCCAGACGGTCCTGGGGGGAGCAAGAGACCCAGTACTTC
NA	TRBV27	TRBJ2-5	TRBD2	CASRSSGGSEETQYF	TGTGCCAGCAGGTCGAGCGGGGGTTCTGAAGAGACCCAGTACTTC
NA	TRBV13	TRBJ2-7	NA	CASSRALNEQYF	TGTGCCAGCTCTAGGGCTCTCAACGAGCAGTACTTC
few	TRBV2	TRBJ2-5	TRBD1	CASSPWTGIQETQYF	TGTGCCAGCAGTCCCTGGACAGGAATACAAGAGACCCAGTACTTC
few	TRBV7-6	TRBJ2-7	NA	CASSLAGKGYEQYF	TGTGCCAGCAGCTTAGCGGGCAAGGGGTACGAGCAGTACTTC
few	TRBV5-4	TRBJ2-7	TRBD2	CASSSAFGSGGSHEQYF	TGTGCCAGCAGCTCGGCCTTTGGGAGCGGGGGGTCCCACGAGCAGTACTTC
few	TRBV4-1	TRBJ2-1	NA	CASSHLPSNEQFF	TGCGCCAGCAGCCATCTACCCAGCAATGAGCAGTTCTTC
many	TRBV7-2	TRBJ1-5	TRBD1	CASSFVGQTNQPQHF	TGTGCCAGCAGCTTCGTGGGACAGACTAATCAGCCCCAGCATTTT
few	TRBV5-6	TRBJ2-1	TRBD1	CASSSMTGWVWYEQFF	TGTGCCAGCAGCTCAATGACAGGGTGGGTTTGGTATGAGCAGTTCTTC
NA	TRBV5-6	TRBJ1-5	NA	CASSLASYNQPQHF	TGTGCCAGCAGCTTGGCCTCTTACAATCAGCCCCAGCATTTT
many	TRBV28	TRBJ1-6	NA	CASSFRALSPLHF	TGTGCCAGCAGTTTCAGGGCTTTATCACCCCTCCACTTT
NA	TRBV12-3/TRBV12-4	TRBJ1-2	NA	CAIGPYSSYGYTF	TGTGCCATCGGACCTTATTCCTCCTATGGCTACACCTTC
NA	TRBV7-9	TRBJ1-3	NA	CATKDPPGSGNTIYF	TGTGCCACCAAGGATCCTCCTGGCTCTGGAAACACCATATATTTT
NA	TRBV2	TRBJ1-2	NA	CASREPWGYGYTF	TGTGCCAGCAGAGAGCCCTGGGGGTATGGCTACACCTTC
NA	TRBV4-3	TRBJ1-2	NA	CASSQDSRNGYTF	TGCGCCAGCAGCCAAGATAGTCGAAATGGCTACACCTTC
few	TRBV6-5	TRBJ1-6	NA	CASSLSTYADSPLHF	TGTGCCAGCAGTCTTTCCACTTATGCCGACTCACCCCTCCACTTT
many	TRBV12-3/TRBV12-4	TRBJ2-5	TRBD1	CASSLRRGPGQETQYF	TGTGCCAGCAGTTTACGCAGGGGGCCGGGGCAAGAGACCCAGTACTTC
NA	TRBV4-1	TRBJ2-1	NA	CASSLYRDLYNEQFF	TGCGCCAGCAGCCTCTACCGGGACTTGTACAATGAGCAGTTCTTC
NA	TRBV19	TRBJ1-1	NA	CASSRGRMNTEAFF	TGTGCCAGTAGTCGTGGACGGATGAACACTGAAGCTTTCTTT
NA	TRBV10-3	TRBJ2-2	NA	CAAKPGAPGISGELFF	TGTGCCGCAAAACCAGGGGCCCCAGGCATCTCCGGGGAGCTGTTTTTT
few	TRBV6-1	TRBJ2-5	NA	CASSYPGDQYF	TGTGCCAGCAGTTACCCGGGGGACCAGTACTTC
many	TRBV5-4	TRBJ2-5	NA	CASSLRQKQETQYF	TGTGCCAGCAGCTTGCGTCAGAAGCAAGAGACCCAGTACTTC
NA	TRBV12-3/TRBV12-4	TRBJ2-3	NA	CASSFIVEAGGPTDTQYF	TGTGCCAGCAGTTTTATCGTGGAAGCGGGTGGACCCACAGATACGCAGTATTTT
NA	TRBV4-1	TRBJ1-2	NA	CASSQDMVNYGYTF	TGCGCCAGCAGCCAAGATATGGTGAACTATGGCTACACCTTC
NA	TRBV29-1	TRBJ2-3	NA	CSVPSRADTQYF	TGCAGCGTTCCCAGCCGGGCAGATACGCAGTATTTT
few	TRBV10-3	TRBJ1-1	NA	CATIHGGTPNTEAFF	TGTGCCACCATCCATGGCGGCACCCCGAACACTGAAGCTTTCTTT
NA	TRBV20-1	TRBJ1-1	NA	CSARDLDSLNTEAFF	TGCAGTGCTAGAGACCTAGACAGCCTAAACACTGAAGCTTTCTTT
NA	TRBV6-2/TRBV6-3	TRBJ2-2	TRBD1	CASSSLSTGAGELFF	TGTGCCAGCAGTTCCCTCTCGACAGGGGCCGGGGAGCTGTTTTTT
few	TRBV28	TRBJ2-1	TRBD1	CASSPGQGYADEQFF	TGTGCCAGCAGTCCTGGACAGGGTTATGCGGATGAGCAGTTCTTC
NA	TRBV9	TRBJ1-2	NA	CASSVVVFYTF	TGTGCCAGCAGCGTAGTGGTTTTCTACACCTTC
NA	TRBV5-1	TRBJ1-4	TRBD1	CASSLSQGAQSNEKLFF	TGCGCCAGCAGCTTGTCTCAGGGGGCGCAAAGTAATGAAAAACTGTTTTTT
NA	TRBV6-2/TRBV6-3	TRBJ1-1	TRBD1	CASSSPGQGPEAFF	TGTGCCAGCAGTAGCCCGGGACAGGGCCCTGAAGCTTTCTTT
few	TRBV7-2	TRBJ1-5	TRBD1	CAQLPGQGANQPQHF	TGTGCTCAACTGCCGGGACAGGGGGCGAACCAGCCCCAGCATTTT
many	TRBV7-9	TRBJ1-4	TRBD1	CASSLTGGNEKLFF	TGTGCCAGCAGCTTGACAGGGGGCAATGAAAAACTGTTTTTT
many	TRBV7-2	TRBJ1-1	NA	CASSLTSQNTEAFF	TGTGCCAGCAGCTTAACATCGCAGAACACTGAAGCTTTCTTT